This TCR beta chain was retrieved from a study of cytomegalovirus exposure and HLA in healthy donors. Study-level results: In the 95 to 150 validation repertoires, a later analysis found that first-cohort TCR clusters tended to co-occur. Per published reports, the classifier diagnosed cytomegalovirus status with high specificity and sensitivity. Some TCR beta chains (approximately 180 of them) were listed as cytomegalovirus-associated.

About this clone: The antigen remains undetermined.

The assay was immunoSEQ multiplex PCR, and TCRdb's table has in-frame clones only and misses some. The sample lists 50,000 to 65,000 clones, 80% to 90% occurring once. The CDR3 has 15 residues. CDR1 and CDR2 from the germline V gene are KGHSH and LQKENI. Trimming shortened V by 2 bases and J by 0 bases, and 9 bases separated the two germline ends. The validation cohort, a group of over a hundred subjects, included the donors and was separate from the approximately 680-subject first cohort. The chain uses TRBV18 and TRBJ2-3, with D unresolved. The receptor's source is a young woman in good health and CMV-seronegative. Sequences were obtained from PBMCs. The CDR3 DNA reads as TGTGCCAGCTCACCATGGGCAGAGAGCACAGATACGCAGTATTTT. Protein sequence: CASSPWAESTDTQYF.